The text below deals with one TCR beta chain. Its antigen remains unknown. This entry is derived from a study of cytomegalovirus exposure and HLA in healthy donors. Study results and limitations: Some V segments (TRBV6-2 and TRBV6-3 among them) were excluded as indistinguishable. In an earlier analysis, about 87% or about 30%: the productive usage of most TCR beta V segments. Later on, analysis showed that most CMV-associated TCR beta chains appeared to be HLA-restricted. In a later analysis, a genetic analysis reported fewer productive-TCR N-insertions in an Asian-associated ancestry cluster than the cohort average.

The CDR3 runs 15 residues. Primers included in the PCR were 60 Vbeta and 13 Jbeta primers. Some clones are missing from TCRdb's copy, which holds only in-frame ones; the method was immunoSEQ multiplex PCR. This table has 160,000 or so clones, around three quarters appearing once. Sequenced input: PBMCs. The gene calls are TRBV1 and TRBJ2-7; the table names TRBD1, a call not compared with the DNA. TRBV1 is shown as a pseudogene. The clonotype originates from a young man in good health and CMV-seropositive. The CDR3 nucleotides read TGCACCAGCAGCCAAGATAAGGACAGGGGGTGCGAGCAGTACTTC. Translating it yields CTSSQDKDRGCEQYF.